This is a list of T cell receptor beta chains from one sample in a study of graft-versus-host responses after intestinal transplantation. These receptors have no known antigen. The repertoire was sequenced with immunoSEQ multiplex PCR; TCRdb's copy has only in-frame clones and lacks some. The sample comprises 50,000 to 80,000 clones, roughly 90% of which are singletons, and 1.7% rests with the top ten. Source: unstimulated CD8+ T cells sorted from spleen or lymph node cells, taken before transplant. All receptors derive from a human donor who was the organ donor for an intestinal transplant. CDR3s include the opening cysteine and the closing phenylalanine or tryptophan. The order of the fields is clone size, J gene, D gene, V gene, CDR3 protein, CDR3 DNA. The D gene is left open where the match is weak. Size values are once, few and many counts, or a class for expanded clones, and some rows have none.

>.|TRBJ1-1|TRBD1|TRBV11-1
CASSPFPSDRAYTEAFF
TGTGCCAGCAGCCCATTCCCTTCGGACAGGGCTTACACTGAAGCTTTCTTT
>.|TRBJ2-1|TRBD2|TRBV5-4
CASSDRLTRLAGAYNEQFF
TGTGCCAGCAGCGACCGATTGACCCGACTAGCGGGGGCCTACAATGAGCAGTTCTTC
>.|TRBJ2-7|.|TRBV7-9
CASSLTQGPSYEQYF
TGTGCCAGCAGCTTAACCCAGGGTCCCTCCTACGAGCAGTACTTC
>.|TRBJ2-1|TRBD1|TRBV15
CATSRRTGGERGEQFF
TGTGCCACCAGCAGGCGGACAGGGGGCGAACGAGGGGAGCAGTTCTTC
>once|TRBJ1-2|.|TRBV25-1
CASSEGQGWNGYTF
TGTGCCAGCAGTGAGGGTCAGGGTTGGAATGGCTACACCTTC
>.|TRBJ1-1|.|TRBV9
CASSVGGAEGAFF
TGTGCCAGCAGCGTGGGAGGGGCGGAAGGAGCTTTCTTT
>.|TRBJ2-3|.|TRBV5-6
CASSLQGLTDTQYF
TGTGCCAGCAGCTTGCAGGGCCTAACAGATACGCAGTATTTT
>.|TRBJ2-1|.|TRBV27
CASAKLERRYNEQFF
TGTGCCAGCGCAAAACTGGAAAGGAGATACAATGAGCAGTTCTTC
>.|TRBJ2-1|TRBD2|TRBV29-1
CSVPTSGAYNEQFF
TGCAGCGTCCCGACTAGCGGGGCTTACAATGAGCAGTTCTTC
>.|TRBJ2-4|TRBD1|TRBV2
CAMPQQGNIQYF
TGTGCCATGCCTCAACAGGGGAACATTCAGTACTTC
>.|TRBJ2-3|.|TRBV4-2
CASSQGLIGSDERDTQYF
TGTGCCAGCAGCCAAGGACTGATCGGGTCAGACGAAAGGGATACGCAGTATTTT
>.|TRBJ2-7|.|TRBV28
CASSFPDRSQYF
TGTGCCAGCAGTTTCCCCGACAGATCCCAGTACTTC
>.|TRBJ2-1|.|TRBV27
CASSQDSREQFF
TGTGCCAGCAGCCAGGACTCTCGGGAGCAGTTCTTC
>.|TRBJ2-7|.|TRBV6-1
CASSAGDRNYEQYF
TGTGCCAGCAGTGCGGGGGACCGGAACTACGAGCAGTACTTC
>.|TRBJ2-1|TRBD1|TRBV4-2
CASSQTIPWDRGPDEQFF
TGTGCCAGCAGCCAGACAATACCGTGGGACAGGGGTCCGGATGAGCAGTTCTTC
>few|TRBJ1-2|.|TRBV6-5
CASSLTPDYGYTF
TGTGCCAGCAGCCTAACTCCCGACTATGGCTACACCTTC
>.|TRBJ1-1|TRBD1|TRBV5-1
CASSLRGQPESEAFF
TGCGCCAGCAGCCTCCGGGGACAGCCCGAAAGTGAAGCTTTCTTT
>.|TRBJ2-3|.|TRBV28
CASSVSTDTQYF
TGTGCCAGCAGCGTTAGCACAGATACGCAGTATTTT
>few|TRBJ2-7|.|TRBV4-2
CASSPDSSSYEQYF
TGTGCCAGCAGCCCCGACTCGAGCTCCTACGAGCAGTACTTC
>.|TRBJ2-1|TRBD2|TRBV4-1
CASSQGLADNEQFF
TGCGCCAGCAGCCAAGGACTAGCGGACAATGAGCAGTTCTTC
>.|TRBJ2-6|TRBD1|TRBV4-3
CASSHTTGAGANVLTF
TGCGCCAGCAGCCACACGACAGGGGCTGGGGCCAACGTCCTGACTTTC
>.|TRBJ2-3|TRBD2|TRBV4-3
CASSQLAEIPAYTQYF
TGCGCCAGCAGCCAACTAGCGGAGATCCCTGCCTATACGCAGTATTTT
>.|TRBJ2-7|.|TRBV7-9
CASSLASSYEQYF
TGTGCCAGCAGCTTAGCCAGTTCCTACGAGCAGTACTTC
>.|TRBJ1-1|TRBD1|TRBV6-1
CASSIRDRASEAFF
TGTGCCAGCAGTATCCGGGACAGGGCCTCTGAAGCTTTCTTT
>.|TRBJ2-5|TRBD1|TRBV27
CASSAVGQGGETQYF
TGTGCCAGCAGCGCGGTGGGACAGGGTGGCGAGACCCAGTACTTC
>.|TRBJ2-1|.|TRBV27
CASSLWGGDNEQFF
TGTGCCAGCAGTTTATGGGGCGGGGACAATGAGCAGTTCTTC
>.|TRBJ2-5|TRBD2|TRBV7-9
CASSSPSGSQETQYF
TGTGCCAGCAGCTCACCTAGCGGGAGTCAAGAGACCCAGTACTTC
>.|TRBJ2-5|.|TRBV28
CASSLFTEHQETQYF
TGTGCCAGCAGTTTGTTTACAGAGCACCAAGAGACCCAGTACTTC
>once|TRBJ1-1|.|TRBV7-6
CASSSRHYQWNTEAFF
TGTGCCAGCAGCTCCCGGCACTACCAGTGGAACACTGAAGCTTTCTTT
>.|TRBJ1-2|.|TRBV28
CASSLGAGGFYGYTF
TGTGCCAGCAGTTTAGGCGCGGGGGGGTTCTATGGCTACACCTTC
>once|TRBJ2-1|.|TRBV10-2
CASSVTGYNEQFF
TGCGCCAGCAGTGTTACCGGCTACAATGAGCAGTTCTTC
>.|TRBJ1-1|TRBD1|TRBV7-2
CASSLDRGNTEAFF
TGTGCCAGCAGCTTGGACAGGGGGAACACTGAAGCTTTCTTT
>.|TRBJ1-1|.|TRBV18
CASSPLQGWAEAFF
TGTGCCAGCTCACCACTTCAGGGGTGGGCTGAAGCTTTCTTT
>once|TRBJ2-7|.|TRBV28
CASSPFQDNSYEQYF
TGTGCCAGCAGCCCCTTCCAGGACAACTCCTACGAGCAGTACTTC
>.|TRBJ1-1|TRBD1|TRBV28
CASSLKGQTVGDTEAFF
TGTGCCAGCAGTTTAAAGGGACAGACAGTTGGTGACACTGAAGCTTTCTTT
>.|TRBJ1-2|TRBD1|TRBV28
CASSSPSRQGPAYGYTF
TGTGCCAGCAGTTCCCCCTCAAGACAGGGGCCAGCTTATGGCTACACCTTC
>.|TRBJ2-1|TRBD2|TRBV5-1
CASSFGGLAGVGSYNEQFF
TGCGCCAGCAGCTTCGGGGGACTAGCGGGAGTCGGCTCCTACAATGAGCAGTTCTTC
>.|TRBJ2-7|TRBD2|TRBV6-6
CASSYLASGSIYEQYF
TGTGCCAGCAGTTACTTGGCTAGCGGGAGCATTTACGAGCAGTACTTC
>.|TRBJ1-4|.|TRBV28
CASSFHGYDNYELAYEKLFF
TGTGCCAGCAGTTTCCACGGATATGATAACTATGAACTGGCCTATGAAAAACTGTTTTTT
>.|TRBJ1-4|.|TRBV5-1
CASSLGGQGQAEKLFF
TGCGCCAGCAGCTTGGGCGGGCAGGGACAAGCCGAAAAACTGTTTTTT
>.|TRBJ2-7|.|TRBV7-8
CASSLSAGAYEQYF
TGTGCCAGCAGCTTATCGGCAGGGGCCTACGAGCAGTACTTC
>.|TRBJ2-1|.|TRBV7-8
CASSLAGIERPYYNEQFF
TGTGCCAGCAGCTTAGCGGGGATCGAGCGGCCGTACTACAATGAGCAGTTCTTC
>.|TRBJ2-7|TRBD2|TRBV7-9
CASSLRLAGERDYEQYF
TGTGCCAGCAGCCTGAGGCTAGCGGGAGAGAGAGACTACGAGCAGTACTTC
>.|TRBJ1-1|.|TRBV19
CATGIGSNTEAFF
TGTGCCACCGGGATTGGCTCGAACACTGAAGCTTTCTTT
>.|TRBJ2-2|.|TRBV27
CASSFRGEAGELFF
TGTGCCAGCAGTTTCCGCGGGGAGGCCGGGGAGCTGTTTTTT
>.|TRBJ2-1|TRBD1|TRBV7-9
CASSLGQVMPSSYNEQFF
TGTGCCAGCAGCCTGGGACAGGTTATGCCAAGTTCCTACAATGAGCAGTTCTTC
>.|TRBJ2-5|TRBD2|TRBV27
CASSEGGSGETQYF
TGTGCCAGCAGTGAGGGCGGGAGTGGTGAGACCCAGTACTTC
>.|TRBJ2-7|.|TRBV4-1
CASSHLLGGYEQYF
TGCGCCAGCAGCCATCTCCTCGGGGGCTACGAGCAGTACTTC
>.|TRBJ1-5|TRBD1|TRBV28
CASSLKRTLAGQGARSNQPQHF
TGTGCCAGCAGTTTAAAACGCACCCTAGCGGGACAGGGGGCGCGGAGCAATCAGCCCCAGCATTTT
>.|TRBJ1-4|.|TRBV28
CASLPRSNEKLFF
TGTGCCAGCCTCCCTAGGTCTAATGAAAAACTGTTTTTT
>.|TRBJ1-2|TRBD1|TRBV7-9
CASRRDSAAYGYTF
TGTGCCAGCAGGCGGGACAGTGCAGCCTATGGCTACACCTTC
>.|TRBJ2-1|TRBD2|TRBV9
CASSVEIGLAGGNEQFF
TGTGCCAGCAGCGTAGAGATTGGGCTAGCGGGTGGGAATGAGCAGTTCTTC